This passage covers 28 T cell receptor beta chains from one sample sequenced in a study of blood T cells in healthy people across ages. PCR was performed a second time for roughly 7 to 11 cycles using a sample-barcoded 5' primer and a J-beta primer mix. A single record per CDR3 protein comes from TCRdb applying MiXCR to the 5' RACE reads. The sample lists 700,000 to 850,000 distinct CDR3 sequences, under 40% seen once, with 13% in the top ten. The sequencing input was blood. The receptors originated from a man aged 18 to 29 in good health.

The genes are TRBV20-1 and TRBJ1-5; a weak D match, TRBD1 (5 bases). Deletions cut 4 bases from V and 4 bases from J, with 8 bases between. Germline V CDR1 and CDR2: DFQATT, SNEGSKA (reference sequence). CDR3 length: 12 amino acids. The CDR3 DNA sequence: TGCAGTGCTACCCGACAGAATCAGCCCCAGCATTTT. Its translation: CSATRQNQPQHF.

This chain uses TRBV5-1 with TRBJ2-4; D assignment may be TRBD1 or TRBD2 (5 bases each). The CDR3 consists of 13 residues. Looked up from germline, CDR1 is SGHRS and CDR2 is YFSETQ. V dropped 4 bases and J dropped 5 bases, with 10 bases sitting between them. CDR3 sequence reads: CASSVGDQNIQYF. The DNA for the CDR3 is TGCGCCAGCAGCGTGGGGGACCAAAACATTCAGTACTTC.

This chain links TRBV15 with TRBJ1-6, with D possibly being TRBD1 (6 bases). V shed 5 bases and J shed 7 bases, with 12 bases lying between them. The germline CDR1 and CDR2 sequences are LNHNV and YYDKDF (reference sequence). CDR3 length: 14 amino acids. In DNA form, the CDR3 reads TGTGCCACCAGCCCTCGAGGGGGGAATTCACCCCTCCACTTT. The encoded protein is CATSPRGGNSPLHF.

This clonotype came up a few times. The CDR3 DNA sequence: TGCAGCGGATGGTACAATGAGCAGTTCTTC. It is translated as CSGWYNEQFF. This chain connects TRBV29-1 to TRBJ2-1; D is uncertain. Germline-derived CDR1 and CDR2 are SQVTM and ANQGSEA. The CDR3 loop spans 10 amino acids. V was clipped by 7 bases and J by 4 bases, with 5 bases between them.

The genes are TRBV7-2 and TRBJ2-7; 13 bases match TRBD2. The germline gives CDR1 SGHTA, CDR2 FQGNSA. This CDR3 spans 17 amino acids. V dropped 1 base and J dropped 2; count of bases not matched to a gene: 5. CDR3 sequence: CASSLVGTSGTTYEQYF. As DNA, the CDR3 is TGTGCCAGCAGCTTAGTTGGGACTAGCGGGACGACCTACGAGCAGTACTTC.

The V and J genes are TRBV12-3 or TRBV12-4 and TRBJ1-2; D call uncertain. Trimming cost V 1 base and J 2 bases, with 14 bases left between them. The CDR3 contains 16 residues. The CDR3 DNA reads TGTGCCAGCAGTTTAGAGGGCGGCACAGTCAACTATGGCTACACCTTC. It encodes CASSLEGGTVNYGYTF.

This clonotype turned up a few times. V is TRBV27 and J is TRBJ2-3; tentatively, D is TRBD2 (6 bases). Germline V gene data show CDR1 as MNHEY and CDR2 as SMNVEV (reference sequence). The CDR3 contains 15 residues. V was shortened by 6 bases and J by 8 bases, with 21 bases between the two germline ends. CDR3 DNA sequence: TGTGCCAGCAGCCTAGGGGACCACCCGCGGGGTACGCAGTATTTT. This sequence encodes CASSLGDHPRGTQYF.

This clonotype was observed a single time. The rearrangement uses TRBV7-9 and TRBJ1-2; D is undetermined. Germline assignment: CDR1 SEHNR and CDR2 FQNEAQ (reference sequence). The CDR3 runs 14 residues. Trimming removed 1 base at V and 5 bases at J, with 11 bases between. The CDR3 DNA is TGTGCCAGCAGCTTAGGTCAGTGCGATTATGGCTACACCTTC. It encodes CASSLGQCDYGYTF.

The chain couples TRBV20-1 to TRBJ2-7; 8 bases fit TRBD2. The CDR3 is 15 residues long. Germline trimming cut 3 bases from V and 2 bases from J; bases unmatched to any gene: 9. Germline V CDR1 and CDR2: DFQATT, SNEGSKA (reference sequence). Here the CDR3 reads CSARAMTSATYEQYF. CDR3 coding DNA: TGCAGTGCTAGGGCTATGACTAGCGCCACCTACGAGCAGTACTTC.

The chain combines TRBV20-1 with TRBJ1-2, with 11 bases lining up with TRBD1. Germline loops: CDR1 DFQATT, CDR2 SNEGSKA (reference sequence). This CDR3 contains 15 residues. Trimming took 0 bases from V and 2 from J; bases not matched to a gene: 2. The CDR3 bases are TGCAGTGCTAGAGATCGGGACAGGGGGAACTATGGCTACACCTTC. Its translation: CSARDRDRGNYGYTF.

This clonotype was recorded at least ten times. This chain links TRBV20-1 with TRBJ2-7; TRBD1 agrees at 7 bases. Germline-derived CDR1 and CDR2 are DFQATT and SNEGSKA (reference sequence). The CDR3 is 14 residues long. V gave up 0 bases and J gave up 7 bases; unmatched junction bases: 9. The CDR3: CSARDQGQRLEQYF. The DNA of the CDR3 is TGCAGTGCTAGAGATCAGGGACAGAGACTAGAGCAGTACTTC.

The V gene is TRBV29-1, the J gene TRBJ2-1; D call uncertain. The germline CDR1 and CDR2 sequences are SQVTM and ANQGSEA. V was cut by 7 bases and J by 8 bases, with 12 bases left in between. The CDR3 runs 11 residues. The CDR3 region is CSGGARDEQFF. In DNA, the CDR3 is TGCAGCGGTGGTGCTAGGGATGAGCAGTTCTTC.

V and J are TRBV3-1 and TRBJ2-4, with 7 nucleotides matching TRBD1. Trimming removed 0 bases from V and 0 bases from J; junction bases left unmatched: 8. The germline V gene has CDR1 LGHDT and CDR2 YNNKEL (reference sequence). This CDR3 is 18 amino acids long. The CDR3 DNA is TGTGCCAGCAGCCAAGATCGAGGGGGCATAATAGCCAAAAACATTCAGTACTTC. Its translation: CASSQDRGGIIAKNIQYF.

The chain has TRBV4-3 and TRBJ1-4, with D maybe TRBD1 (5 bases). Germline V lookup: CDR1 LGHNA, CDR2 YSLEER. The CDR3 spans 14 residues. Trimming pared 4 bases from V and 6 bases from J, leaving 12 bases between. The CDR3 sequence is CASSRGMGHEKLFF. The CDR3 bases are TGCGCCAGCAGCCGGGGCATGGGTCATGAAAAACTGTTTTTT.

This clonotype was seen a single time. This rearrangement joins TRBV10-3 to TRBJ1-1, with D hard to call. The CDR3 length is 12 residues. The V end lost 6 bases, the J end lost 0 bases, and 5 bases lay between the germline ends. Per germline, CDR1 ENHRY and CDR2 SYGVKD. The CDR3 DNA reads TGTGCCATCAGGGAGATGAACACTGAAGCTTTCTTT. Translating it yields CAIREMNTEAFF.

Concerning this clonotype: A much larger clone sits a single nucleotide away, making a read error possible. CDR3 loop: CASRRDHNYGYTF. CDR3 sequence (DNA): TGTGCCAGCCGCCGAGACCATAACTATGGCTACACCTTC. The chain couples TRBV21-1 to TRBJ1-2. TRBV21-1 is flagged as a pseudogene. The CDR3 spans 13 residues.

The J gene is TRBJ2-3, the V gene TRBV6-1; D might be TRBD2 (5 bases). V gave up 2 bases and J gave up 0 bases, with 12 bases separating them. CDR3 size: 16 residues. CDR1 and CDR2 from the germline V gene are MNHNS and SASEGT. CDR3 sequence (DNA): TGTGCCAGCAGTGAACGGGGTAGCACTAGCACAGATACGCAGTATTTT. Amino acid sequence: CASSERGSTSTDTQYF.

V and J are TRBV7-2 and TRBJ1-3, with D possibly matching TRBD1 (6 bases). V was clipped by 5 bases and J by 4 bases, with 18 bases between them. The CDR3 runs to 16 residues. Germline CDR1 is SGHTA and CDR2 is FQGNSA. CDR3 sequence reads: CASSPRGGLTGNTIYF. The CDR3 bases are TGTGCCAGCAGCCCTAGGGGGGGCCTTACAGGAAACACCATATATTTT. Complete variable domain (other parts from reference TRBV7-2 and TRBJ1-3): GAGVSQSPSNKVTEKGKDVELRCDPISGHTALYWYRQSLGQGLEFLIYFQGNSAPDKSGLPSDRFSAERTGGSVSTLTIQRTQQEDSAVYLCASSPRGGLTGNTIYFGEGSWLTVV.

V gene TRBV12-3 or TRBV12-4 combines with J gene TRBJ2-1; unclear D gene. V lost 10 bases to trimming and J lost 8 bases, with 18 bases between them. The CDR3 loop spans 13 amino acids. The CDR3, as DNA: TGTGCCACCAACGGGCTAACCCCCCATGAGCAGTTCTTC. This sequence encodes CATNGLTPHEQFF.

In this sample, this clonotype turned up a few times. This chain joins TRBV29-1 and TRBJ1-1; D might be TRBD1 (6 bases). The germline V gene encodes CDR1 SQVTM and CDR2 ANQGSEA. V dropped 4 bases and J dropped 4 bases, with 10 bases sitting between them. This CDR3 is 12 amino acids long. This CDR3 is CSVVQGTTEAFF. CDR3 nucleotides: TGCAGCGTTGTACAGGGAACCACTGAAGCTTTCTTT.

This rearrangement joins TRBV7-2 to TRBJ1-5, with D perhaps matching TRBD1 (5 bases). The V and J ends lost 7 bases and 4 bases respectively, with 11 bases between them. The CDR3 contains 13 residues. In germline, CDR1 is SGHTA, CDR2 FQGNSA. The CDR3 nucleotides are TGTGCCAGCAACAAATCAGGGAATCAGCCCCAGCATTTT. Protein sequence: CASNKSGNQPQHF.

The rearrangement joins TRBV28 to TRBJ1-3; D not resolved. The germline gives CDR1 MDHEN, CDR2 SYDVKM. V was shortened by 6 bases and J by 0 bases, with 18 bases between the two germline ends. CDR3 length: 17 amino acids. The CDR3 here is CASRWKLLGLSGNTIYF. CDR3 nucleotides: TGTGCCAGCAGATGGAAACTCCTTGGACTCTCTGGAAACACCATATATTTT. The full variable domain, completed using reference TRBV28 and TRBJ1-3, is DVKVTQSSRYLVKRTGEKVFLECVQDMDHENMFWYRQDPGLGLRLIYFSYDVKMKEKGDIPEGYSVSREKKERFSLILESASTNQTSMYLCASRWKLLGLSGNTIYFGEGSWLTVV.

V gene TRBV20-1 combines with J gene TRBJ2-1, with 8 bases aligning to TRBD2. The DNA matches TRBJ2-7 better at its end, which makes the J call doubtful. CDR3 length equals 16 residues. Germline loops: CDR1 DFQATT, CDR2 SNEGSKA (reference sequence). CDR3 region: CSATQIAGSFYNEQYF. Written as DNA, the CDR3 is TGCAGTGCTACCCAAATAGCGGGGAGCTTCTACAATGAGCAGTACTTC.

This rearrangement joins TRBV11-2 to TRBJ2-7; 7 nucleotides agree with TRBD1. V was clipped by 0 bases and J by 7 bases; unmatched bases: 6. Germline-derived CDR1 and CDR2 are SGHAT and FQNNGV. CDR3 length equals 14 residues. The CDR3 DNA is TGTGCCAGCAGCTTAGAGAGGGGGCTGGTTGAGCAGTACTTC. Its protein product is CASSLERGLVEQYF.

The sample holds a few counts of this clonotype. The rearrangement links TRBV20-1 to TRBJ1-1, with D unresolved. Per germline, CDR1 DFQATT and CDR2 SNEGSKA (reference sequence). V lost 0 bases and J 7 bases, leaving 15 bases between the germline ends. The CDR3 loop spans 14 amino acids. The CDR3 DNA sequence: TGCAGTGCTAGAGATCGGGGAAAGGGAGGTGAAGCTTTCTTT. Translated, it gives CSARDRGKGGEAFF.

This clonotype was counted at least ten times. V gene TRBV29-1 combines with J gene TRBJ1-1, with 9 bases that match TRBD1. Germline CDR1 is SQVTM and CDR2 is ANQGSEA. The V and J ends lost 6 bases and 5 bases, in that order; junction bases with no gene match: 7. CDR3 length: 13 residues. In DNA form, the CDR3 reads TGCAGCGTAGCCAGGGACAGGGAGACTGAAGCTTTCTTT. Amino acids: CSVARDRETEAFF.

This clonotype was detected many times. The gene calls are TRBV7-2 and TRBJ1-5, with unresolved D. This CDR3 has 14 residues. Germline V gives CDR1 SGHTA, CDR2 FQGNSA. V lost 5 bases to trimming and J lost 3 bases, with 11 bases between them. The CDR3 nucleotides are TGTGCCAGCAGCCCGGGTTTCACCAATCAGCCCCAGCATTTT. Protein sequence: CASSPGFTNQPQHF.

The chain carries TRBV6-1 and TRBJ2-5; D call uncertain. In germline, CDR1 is MNHNS, CDR2 SASEGT. The CDR3 is 14 amino acids. Trimming took 8 bases from V and 1 from J, leaving 14 bases between them. This CDR3 reads CASDPAVSQETQYF. CDR3 sequence (DNA): TGTGCCAGCGATCCGGCGGTGAGCCAAGAGACCCAGTACTTC.